This T cell receptor (beta chain) stems from a study of T cells expressing NK-cell markers (dated by TCRdb to between 2020 and 2021). Study-level background: Three sorted T-cell subsets (CD3+CD56+NKG2C+, CD3+CD56+NKG2C- and CD3+CD56-NKG2C+) from 7 to 9 donors had their TCR beta-chain repertoires profiled. The study sequenced eight donors, all healthy volunteers chosen at random: three men and five women. Illumina HiSeq 2000/2500, MiSeq or NextSeq was used to sequence libraries as 2 x 150 bp reads. Of the eight sequenced donors, seven were found to be HCMV-seropositive and one was found to be HCMV-seronegative. Overall study results and their limits: In six donors, the dominant CD3+CD56+NKG2C+ clonotypes were found to rank among the top 10 CD8+ clonotypes and to make up 1.0-7.0% of CD8+ T cells. Those dominant clonotypes were again the most abundant among CD3+CD56-NKG2C+ cells in several donors, at roughly 25-65%. Whether the expanded NKG2C-expressing T cell clones were specific for HCMV antigens was left unclear.

There are 14 amino acids in the CDR3, from cysteine to phenylalanine inclusive. No DNA is recorded. CDR1 and CDR2 are drawn from the germline V gene: SGHRS, YFSETQ. A word on this clonotype: Its specific antigen is unknown.

Sequencing was carried out with an Illumina HiSeq 2000. 5'RACE template switching, by which a universal primer site and unique molecular identifiers were added, was used to make TCR beta cDNA libraries. cDNA synthesis was primed from the TCR beta constant segment and was followed by two successive PCR amplification steps. Under the source paper's analysis protocol: MIGEC handled demultiplexing of the reads and grouping by UMI, while MiTCR was used to assemble and quantify clonotypes. To exclude erroneous sequences, any TCR cDNA sequence not supported by at least two reads was discarded. Downstream repertoire analysis used the tcR package, and clonotypes were matched across fractions by CDR3 nucleotide sequence plus V segment. VDJmatch was used to annotate antigen specificity against VDJdb, with one amino acid substitution in CDR3 allowed. After the reads were reprocessed by TCRdb, one entry was made per CDR3 protein sequence, with no DNA. The V and J calls were not made by the authors but by TCRdb's processing. The sample's clone listing holds a few hundred thousand distinct CDR3 sequences. The leading ten clones occupy 4% to 6.5% of the sample.

HCMV serostatus was determined by detecting HCMV-specific IgG in serum with a commercial ELISA kit. Peripheral blood mononuclear cells were isolated from blood by Ficoll density gradient centrifugation. Material for sequencing was blood T cells: a sorted CD56 or NKG2C T cell subset, CD4+ or CD8+ T cells, or bulk PBMC T cells (not recorded which). The TCR originated in a man aged 18 to 69 in good health. The chain links TRBV5-1 with TRBJ2-7; TCRdb's D call of TRBD1 is untestable without DNA. Here the CDR3 is given as CASSWQGTGYEQYF. The CDR3, completed at both ends by the reference TRBV5-1 and TRBJ2-7 genes, gives the full variable domain KAGVTQTPRYLIKTRGQQVTLSCSPISGHRSVSWYQQTPGQGLQFLFEYFSETQRNKGNFPGRFSGRQFSNSRSEMNVSTLELGDSALYLCASSWQGTGYEQYFGPGTRLTVT.